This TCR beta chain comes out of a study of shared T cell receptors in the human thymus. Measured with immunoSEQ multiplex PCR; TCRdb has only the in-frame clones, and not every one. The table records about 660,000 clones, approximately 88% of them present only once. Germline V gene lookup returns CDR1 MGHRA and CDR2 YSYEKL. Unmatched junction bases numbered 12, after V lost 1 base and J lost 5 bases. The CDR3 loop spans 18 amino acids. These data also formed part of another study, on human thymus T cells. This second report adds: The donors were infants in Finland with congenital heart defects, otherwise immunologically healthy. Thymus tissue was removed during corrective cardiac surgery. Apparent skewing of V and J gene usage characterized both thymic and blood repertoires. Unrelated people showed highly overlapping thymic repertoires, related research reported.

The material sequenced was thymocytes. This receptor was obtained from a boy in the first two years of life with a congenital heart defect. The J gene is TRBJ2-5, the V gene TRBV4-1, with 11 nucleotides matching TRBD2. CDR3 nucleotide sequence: TGCGCCAGCAGCCAAGCTAATAGCGGGAGGGGTCCCAGGGAGACCCAGTACTTC. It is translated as CASSQANSGRGPRETQYF.